Sequencing of this T cell receptor beta chain was carried out in a study of OX40 agonist ivuxolimab in advanced cancers. For the study at large: Treatment of patients was with ivuxolimab, an agonistic anti-OX40 (CD134) antibody. Dose-escalation patients were diagnosed with hepatocellular carcinoma, melanoma, renal cell cancer or head and neck cancer. Anti-PD-1, anti-PD-L1 or anti-CTLA-4 therapy given earlier was allowed, and approximately 40% had some. A partial response was reached by three patients: one with hepatocellular carcinoma and two with cutaneous melanoma.

The CDR3 runs to 15 residues. Germline lookup yields CDR1 SGHVS and CDR2 FNYEAQ. Trimming removed 4 bases from V and 0 bases from J, with 10 bases in between. TCRdb's copy holds only in-frame clones and misses some; the assay was immunoSEQ multiplex PCR. Altogether about 72,000 clones are present, roughly nine tenths being singletons, with the ten largest covering around 0.98%. Material: CD4+ or CD8+ T cells sorted from blood, obtained in a trial of the OX40 agonist ivuxolimab. The chain has TRBV7-6 and TRBJ2-1; D gene unclear. The origin of this receptor is an adult with an advanced solid tumor such as melanoma, head and neck, liver or kidney cancer. The CDR3 DNA sequence: TGTGCCAGCAGCTCACAGCTGCTCTCCTACAATGAGCAGTTCTTC. This sequence encodes CASSSQLLSYNEQFF.